This entry is about one T cell receptor (beta chain). As yet, its antigen is unknown. This entry comes from a study of shared clonotypes between healthy human individuals. Study as a whole: Each donor contributed plates that comprised three CD4 naive, three CD4 memory, two CD8 naive and one CD8 memory.

Notes on the study in general: Naive subsets usually exceeded memory subsets in estimated richness. All-four-donor shared clonotypes had higher generation probabilities than non-shared clonotypes did. Several donors shared around 5% of their naive CD4 clonotypes.

CDR3 length: 16 residues. Between the trimmed V and J ends, which lost 0 bases and 3 bases, there was a span of 12 bases. CDR1 and CDR2 from the germline V gene are SGHDT and YYEEEE. The repertoire was sequenced with immunoSEQ multiplex PCR; TCRdb's copy has only in-frame clones and lacks some. This sample has some 1.5 million clones, with around 98% found just once. The chain joins TRBV5-6 to TRBJ1-4; D is unclear. This TCR came from a young man in good health. Sequenced: naive CD4+ T cells sorted from blood. Subset described: CD45RA+ positively selected. The CDR3 region is CASSLAFRGANEKLFF. In nucleotides, the CDR3 is TGTGCCAGCAGCTTGGCATTCCGGGGAGCTAATGAAAAACTGTTTTTT.